Given below is one T cell receptor beta chain in context. Its antigen is unknown. The sample belongs to a study of shared clonotypes between healthy human individuals. Study summary: Donors had three CD4 naive, three CD4 memory, two CD8 naive and one CD8 memory plate apiece.

V lost 3 bases, J lost 3 bases, and 12 bases lay in between. Germline loops: CDR1 SGHNT, CDR2 YENEEA. This CDR3 is 14 amino acids long. Study-wide results and limits: Relative to clonotypes present in all four donors, those not shared had lower generation probabilities. Blood was the only sampled material, and tissue repertoires likely differ.

TCRdb's copy holds only in-frame clones and misses some; the assay was immunoSEQ multiplex PCR. The repertoire holds 2 million to 2.5 million clones, 85% to 95% seen once, with 0.3% to 0.45% in the top ten. The TCR comes from a man between 18 and 35 years old in good health. Some clones in this sample may be carry-over from other donors' samples. This chain uses TRBV11-3 with TRBJ2-7, with D tentatively TRBD1 (5 bases). Sequenced sample: naive CD4+ T cells from PBMCs. Subset defined: CD45RA+ positively selected. The CDR3 is CASSLRQGNYEQYF. In nucleotides, the CDR3 is TGTGCCAGCAGCTTGCGGCAGGGAAACTACGAGCAGTACTTC.